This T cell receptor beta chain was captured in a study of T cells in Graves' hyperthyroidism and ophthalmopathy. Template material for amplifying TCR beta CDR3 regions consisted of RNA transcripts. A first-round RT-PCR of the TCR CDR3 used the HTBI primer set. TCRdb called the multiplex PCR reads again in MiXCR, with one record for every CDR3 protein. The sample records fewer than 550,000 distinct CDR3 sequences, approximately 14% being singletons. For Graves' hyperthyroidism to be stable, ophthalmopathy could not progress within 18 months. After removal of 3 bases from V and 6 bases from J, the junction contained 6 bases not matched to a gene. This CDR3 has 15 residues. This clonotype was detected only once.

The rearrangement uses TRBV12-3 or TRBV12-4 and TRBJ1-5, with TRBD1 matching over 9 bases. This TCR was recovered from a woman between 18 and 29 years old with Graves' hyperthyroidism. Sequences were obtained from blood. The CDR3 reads CASSFAGTGPQPQHF. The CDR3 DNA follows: TGTGCCAGCAGTTTTGCCGGGACAGGGCCTCAGCCCCAGCATTTT.